This T cell receptor (beta chain) originates from a study of regulatory T cells in long-lasting Graves disease. Combining iRepertoire HTBI primers with Arm-PCR of CDR3 regions, the authors built TCR beta libraries. One entry per CDR3 protein results from TCRdb running MiXCR on the multiplex PCR reads. The sample includes 430,000 or so distinct CDR3 sequences, 21% of them seen just once. This clonotype occurred many times. Its antigen is as yet unknown. The germline V and J ends were trimmed by 6 bases and 6 bases, with 18 bases remaining between them. The V gene's germline CDR1 is MDHEN and CDR2 SYDVKM. The CDR3 has 15 amino acids. Overall study results and limits: Patients with persistent disease shared fewer than 3,500 public clonotypes, outpacing the roughly 1,000 shared by new patients.

Noted time point: persistent/refractory GD, antithyroid drugs over 5 years with positive TRAb. Generation of the TCR library employed RNA extracted from PBMCs. Roughly 9.6-milliliter peripheral blood samples went into EDTA tubes. The sequencing here drew on peripheral blood mononuclear cells (PBMCs), taken when the disease was refractory, from a patient treated with antithyroid drugs. This receptor was obtained from a female donor with Graves disease. V gene TRBV28 combines with J gene TRBJ1-5; the D is unclear. The CDR3 nucleotides are TGTGCCAGCAGCCCTACCCCAGGAGCAGGTCAGCCCCAGCATTTT. This codes for CASSPTPGAGQPQHF.